The clone carrying this T cell receptor (beta chain) was detected only a few times. No antigen is known for it. CDR3 length: 16 amino acids. Germline V gene lookup returns CDR1 MNHEY and CDR2 SMNVEV (reference sequence). V trimming: 5 bases; J trimming: 2 bases; junction bases outside the gene matches: 9. This record comes from a study of metastatic and nonmetastatic thyroid tumors. Study details: Malignant and benign thyroid patients had repertoires compared in peripheral blood and tumor or nodule tissue. Overall study results and limits: TCR beta diversity was reportedly significantly higher in malignant thyroid tumors than benign nodules, in blood and tumor.

Until they underwent thyroid surgery, no patient had received any treatment. As handled by the study authors: CDR3 was compared across clinicopathological groups, and the resulting differences were used to build a distant-metastasis classifier for papillary thyroid cancer. TCRdb reanalyzed the PCR reads with MiXCR. The V and J calls were determined by TCRdb, not by the authors. The sample lists roughly 33,000 clones, over 15% occurring once. V usage is TRBV27 and J usage is TRBJ2-1; 7 nucleotides line up with TRBD1. This receptor was taken from a male donor with papillary thyroid cancer or a benign thyroid nodule (not recorded which). Some clones in this sample may be carry-over from other donors' samples. Input material: blood. The CDR3, as DNA: TGTGCCAGCAGTCCCAAAGGGGGCCCGGCCTACAATGAGCAGTTCTTC. Protein product: CASSPKGGPAYNEQFF.